This TCR beta chain came from a study of T cells after yellow fever vaccination. Study results and caveats: Peaking on day 5 versus 15, the secondary response was faster but weaker. Once the booster was given, most primary-vaccination clones reappeared, at about 97% for CD4 and more than 85% for CD8. FACS-sorted repertoires might harbor abundant contaminating clonotypes from the bulk population.

The CDR3 totals 15 residues. Between the trimmed V and J ends, which lost 0 bases and 1 base, there was a span of 10 bases. Germline V gene sequence: CDR1 SGHRS, CDR2 YFSETQ. In TCRdb, the 5' RACE reads were re-called with MiXCR into one record per CDR3 protein. The sample lists some 390,000 distinct CDR3 sequences, approximately 18% occurring once. As to this clonotype: No antigen is known for it.

The sequencing here drew on PBMCs, taken before the yellow fever booster vaccination. This receptor was identified in a man in his late teens or twenties who received the YFV17D yellow fever vaccine. The V gene is TRBV5-1, the J gene TRBJ1-1; possibly TRBD1 for D (6 bases). The CDR3 loop is CASSLDGQRNTEAFF. The CDR3, as DNA: TGCGCCAGCAGCTTGGACGGACAGCGGAACACTGAAGCTTTCTTT.